These 14 T cell receptor beta chains share one sample of origin, sequenced in a study of OX40 agonist ivuxolimab in advanced cancers. Sequenced by immunoSEQ multiplex PCR; TCRdb stores in-frame clones only, minus some. The profile shows about 96,000 clones, 80% to 95% of them singletons. Sequencing was performed on CD4+ or CD8+ T cells sorted from blood, taken in a trial of the OX40 agonist ivuxolimab. Source of these receptors: an adult with an advanced solid tumor such as melanoma, head and neck, liver or kidney cancer.

V and J are TRBV5-8 and TRBJ1-1; 8 nucleotides line up with TRBD1. The ends lost 3 bases at V and 5 bases at J; junction bases unmatched: 6. Germline CDR1 SGHTS, CDR2 YDEGEE. There are 14 residues in the CDR3. The CDR3 sequence: CASSSGQARTEAFF. CDR3 bases: TGTGCCAGCAGCTCGGGACAGGCGAGGACTGAAGCTTTCTTT.

The J gene is TRBJ2-3, the V gene TRBV11-2; 7 bases are a match to TRBD1. The germline V gene has CDR1 SGHAT and CDR2 FQNNGV. J lost 3 bases, V lost 0 bases, and 6 bases had no gene match. This CDR3 has 16 amino acids. CDR3 coding DNA: TGTGCCAGCAGCTTAGAGGGAAGACAGGGAACAGATACGCAGTATTTT. Translated, it gives CASSLEGRQGTDTQYF.

The V gene is TRBV4-1, the J gene TRBJ2-7; 11 bases agree with TRBD2. Germline V CDR1 and CDR2: MGHRA, YSYEKL. This CDR3 spans 17 amino acids. The J segment lost 3 bases and the V segment lost 4 bases, leaving 11 bases of the junction unmatched. The CDR3 DNA is TGCGCCAGCAGCCCCCGAGGGATAGCGGGAGGGGTCTACGAGCAGTACTTC. It codes for CASSPRGIAGGVYEQYF.

The J gene is TRBJ2-7, the V gene TRBV6-1; a possible D gene is TRBD1 (6 bases). Trimming stripped 7 bases from V and 4 bases from J, with 20 bases between. Germline CDR1 is MNHNS and CDR2 is SASEGT. The CDR3 is 15 residues long. CDR3 in amino acids: CASILTPDSRYEQYF. DNA for the CDR3: TGTGCCAGCATTCTTACCCCGGACAGCAGATACGAGCAGTACTTC.

This clone showed up just once. The rearrangement uses TRBV4-2 and TRBJ2-1; D not resolved. V lost 2 bases and J lost 3, with 14 bases in between. CDR1 is LGHNA and CDR2 is YNFKEQ in the germline V gene. The CDR3 has 16 residues. The CDR3 sequence: CASSQSGRPDYNEQFF. The CDR3 DNA reads TGTGCCAGCAGCCAAAGTGGAAGGCCCGACTACAATGAGCAGTTCTTC.

The CDR3: CASSGAGTGVEQYF. The CDR3 coding sequence is TGTGCCAGCAGCGGAGCCGGGACAGGGGTCGAGCAGTACTTC. This sequence joins TRBV9 and TRBJ2-7, with TRBD1 identical over 10 bases. Germline V gene sequence: CDR1 SGDLS, CDR2 YYNGEE. J lost 6 bases, V lost 3 bases, and 6 bases had no gene match. CDR3 size: 14 residues.

In its sample, this clone was seen a few times. The V gene is TRBV6-5, the J gene TRBJ1-4; unclear D gene. The CDR3 length is 13 residues. Germline CDR1 reads MNHEY; CDR2 reads SVGAGI. Trimming shortened V by 0 bases and J by 9 bases, and 8 bases separated the two germline ends. The CDR3 bases are TGTGCCAGCAGTTACTCTAATAAGCAAAAACTGTTTTTT. This sequence encodes CASSYSNKQKLFF.

V is TRBV18 and J is TRBJ1-2; no definite D call. Germline lookup yields CDR1 KGHSH and CDR2 LQKENI. The CDR3 covers 14 residues. Trimming shortened V by 4 bases and J by 4 bases, and 13 bases separated the two germline ends. CDR3 sequence: CASSLVSASYGYTF. The CDR3 coding sequence is TGTGCCAGCTCACTAGTGAGCGCATCCTATGGCTACACCTTC.

This chain connects TRBV19 to TRBJ2-4, with TRBD2 matching 11 bases. J gave up 3 bases and V 8 bases, and 12 bases lay outside the gene matches. CDR3 length: 17 amino acids. Germline loops: CDR1 LNHDA, CDR2 SQIVND (reference sequence). For the CDR3, the DNA is TGTGCCAGTTTTAGCGGGAGGGCCGGTGGTGGCAAAAACATTCAGTACTTC. It yields the protein CASFSGRAGGGKNIQYF.

J is TRBJ1-1 and V is TRBV5-1; no clear D gene. Germline-derived CDR1 and CDR2 are SGHRS and YFSETQ. This CDR3 region has 16 residues. Trimming took 0 bases from V and 0 from J, leaving 12 bases between them. The CDR3 spells CASSLAKGTVNTEAFF. The DNA for the CDR3 is TGCGCCAGCAGCTTGGCAAAAGGCACAGTGAACACTGAAGCTTTCTTT.

The chain joins TRBV6-1 to TRBJ1-2; no clear D. Germline CDR1 MNHNS, CDR2 SASEGT. V was shortened by 3 bases and J by 4 bases, with 6 bases between the two germline ends. This CDR3 has 12 residues. The CDR3 nucleotides read TGTGCCAGCAGTGACGACATCTATGGCTACACCTTC. Its protein product is CASSDDIYGYTF.

The CDR3 DNA follows: TGTGCCAGCACCTTGGAGGGCGGGGAGCTGTTTTTT. Translating gives CASTLEGGELFF. The J gene is TRBJ2-2, the V gene TRBV2; possibly TRBD2 for D (6 bases). CDR1 and CDR2 from the germline V gene are SNHLY and FYNNEI. The CDR3 has 12 residues. The V and J ends lost 7 bases and 7 bases respectively, with 10 bases between them.

The chain links TRBV10-3 to TRBJ2-5; tentative D call: TRBD1 (5 bases). The CDR3 sequence is 12 residues long. Trimming took 2 bases from V and 4 from J, leaving 5 bases between them. In germline, CDR1 is ENHRY, CDR2 SYGVKD. The CDR3 DNA reads as TGTGCCATCAGTGAGGGGGCAGAGACCCAGTACTTC. Translated: CAISEGAETQYF.

The chain has TRBV25-1 and TRBJ2-1; D perhaps matches TRBD1 (5 bases). Trimming shortened V by 1 base and J by 15 bases, and 16 bases separated the two germline ends. The germline gives CDR1 MGHDK, CDR2 SYGVNS. This CDR3 has 13 amino acids. The CDR3, as DNA: TGTGCCAGCAGTGAATCCAGAGTCAGGGTTGCGTTCTTC. Its translation: CASSESRVRVAFF.